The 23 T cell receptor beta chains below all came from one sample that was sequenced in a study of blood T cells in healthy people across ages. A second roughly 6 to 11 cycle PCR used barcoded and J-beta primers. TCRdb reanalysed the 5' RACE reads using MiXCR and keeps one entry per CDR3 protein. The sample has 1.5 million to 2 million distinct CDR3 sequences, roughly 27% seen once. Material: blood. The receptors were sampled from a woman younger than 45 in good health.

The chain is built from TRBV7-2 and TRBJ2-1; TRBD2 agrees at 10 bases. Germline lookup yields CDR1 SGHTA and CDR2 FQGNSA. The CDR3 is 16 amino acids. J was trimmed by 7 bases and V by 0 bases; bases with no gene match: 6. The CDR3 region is CASSLALAGGENEQFF. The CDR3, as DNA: TGTGCCAGCAGCTTAGCGTTAGCGGGGGGTGAAAATGAGCAGTTCTTC.

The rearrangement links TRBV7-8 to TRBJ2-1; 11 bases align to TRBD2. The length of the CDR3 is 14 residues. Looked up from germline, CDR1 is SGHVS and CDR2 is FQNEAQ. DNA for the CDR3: TGTGTCGTTTTAGCGGGAGGGCCCCACAATGAGCAGTTCTTC. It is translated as CVVLAGGPHNEQFF.

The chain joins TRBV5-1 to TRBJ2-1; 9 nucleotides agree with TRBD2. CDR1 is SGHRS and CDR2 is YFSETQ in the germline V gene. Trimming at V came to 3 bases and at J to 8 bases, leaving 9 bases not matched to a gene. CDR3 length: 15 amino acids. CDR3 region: CASSSDSGGGYEQFF. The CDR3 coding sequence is TGCGCCAGCAGCTCGGATAGCGGGGGTGGCTATGAGCAGTTCTTC.

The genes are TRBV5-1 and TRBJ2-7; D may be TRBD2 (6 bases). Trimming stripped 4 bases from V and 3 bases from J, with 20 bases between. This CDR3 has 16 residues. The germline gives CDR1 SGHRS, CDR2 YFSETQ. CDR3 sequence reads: CASSPSGRELIYEQYF. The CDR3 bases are TGCGCCAGCAGCCCTTCAGGTCGGGAGTTGATCTACGAGCAGTACTTC.

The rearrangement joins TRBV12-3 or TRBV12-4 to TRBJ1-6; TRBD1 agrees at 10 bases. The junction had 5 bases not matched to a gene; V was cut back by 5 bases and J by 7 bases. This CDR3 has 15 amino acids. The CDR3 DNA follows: TGTGCCAGCAGTCCTGGGACAGGGGACAATTCACCCCTCCACTTT. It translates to CASSPGTGDNSPLHF.

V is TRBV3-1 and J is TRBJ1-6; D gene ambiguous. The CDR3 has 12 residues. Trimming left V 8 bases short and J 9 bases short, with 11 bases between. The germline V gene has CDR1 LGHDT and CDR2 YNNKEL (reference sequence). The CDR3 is CASRNQISPLHF. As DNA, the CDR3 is TGTGCCAGCCGGAACCAGATTTCACCCCTCCACTTT. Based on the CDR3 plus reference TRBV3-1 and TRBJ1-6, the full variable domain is DTAVSQTPKYLVTQMGNDKSIKCEQNLGHDTMYWYKQDSKKFLKIMFSYNNKELIINETVPNRFSPKSPDKAHLNLHINSLELGDSAVYFCASRNQISPLHFGNGTRLTVT.

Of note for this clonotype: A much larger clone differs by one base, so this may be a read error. The CDR3 nucleotides are TGTGCCGGCCGGGACAGGGTTGATAATGAGCAGTACTTC. Protein product: CAGRDRVDNEQYF. The V call is TRBV2, the J call TRBJ2-4, with 9 bases that match TRBD1. Germline V gene sequence: CDR1 SNHLY, CDR2 FYNNEI. The V segment lost 11 bases and the J segment 13 bases; nucleotides outside the gene matches: 15. The CDR3 loop spans 13 amino acids. The variable domain in full, completed from reference TRBV2 and TRBJ2-4, reads EPEVTQTPSHQVTQMGQEVILRCVPISNHLYFYWYRQILGQKVEFLVSFYNNEISEKSEIFDDQFSVERPDGSNFTLKIRSTKLEDSAMYFCAGRDRVDNEQYFGAGTRLSVL.

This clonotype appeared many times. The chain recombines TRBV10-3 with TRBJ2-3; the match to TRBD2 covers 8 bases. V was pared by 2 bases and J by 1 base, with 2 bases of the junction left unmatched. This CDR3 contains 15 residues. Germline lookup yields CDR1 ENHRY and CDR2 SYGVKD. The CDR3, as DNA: TGTGCCATCAGTGAGCAACTAGCGGGCACAGATACGCAGTATTTT. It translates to CAISEQLAGTDTQYF.

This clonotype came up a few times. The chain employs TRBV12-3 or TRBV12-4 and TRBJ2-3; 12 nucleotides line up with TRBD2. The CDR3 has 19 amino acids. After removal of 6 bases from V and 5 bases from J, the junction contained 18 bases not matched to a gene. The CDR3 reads CASSPESASGRAYKDTQYF. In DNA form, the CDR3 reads TGTGCCAGCAGCCCCGAGTCGGCTAGCGGGAGGGCCTATAAAGATACGCAGTATTTT.

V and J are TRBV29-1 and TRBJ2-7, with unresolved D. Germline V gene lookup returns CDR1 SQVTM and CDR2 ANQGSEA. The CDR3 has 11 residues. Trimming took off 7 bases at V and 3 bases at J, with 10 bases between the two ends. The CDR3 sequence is CSASMGYEQYF. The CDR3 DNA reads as TGCAGCGCCTCTATGGGCTACGAGCAGTACTTC.

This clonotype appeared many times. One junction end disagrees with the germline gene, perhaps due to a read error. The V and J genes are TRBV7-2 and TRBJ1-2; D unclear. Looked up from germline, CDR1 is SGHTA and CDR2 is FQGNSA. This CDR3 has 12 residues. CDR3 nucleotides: TGCGCCAGCAGCTTGGAGAACTATGGCTACACCTTC. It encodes CASSLENYGYTF.

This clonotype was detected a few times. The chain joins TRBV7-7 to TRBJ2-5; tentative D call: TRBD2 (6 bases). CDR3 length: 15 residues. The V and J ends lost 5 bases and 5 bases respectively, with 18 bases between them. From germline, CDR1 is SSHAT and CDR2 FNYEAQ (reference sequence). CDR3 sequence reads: CASSPQTGESETQYF. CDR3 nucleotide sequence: TGTGCCAGCAGCCCCCAGACGGGGGAAAGCGAGACCCAGTACTTC.

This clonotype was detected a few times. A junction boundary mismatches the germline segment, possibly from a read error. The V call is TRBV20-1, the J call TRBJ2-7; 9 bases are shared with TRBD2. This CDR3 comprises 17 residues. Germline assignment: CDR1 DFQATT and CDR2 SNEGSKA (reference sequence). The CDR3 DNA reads TGCAGTGCTACCGAGGTGGCGGGAGGGCCAGGAACCTACGAGCGGTACTTC. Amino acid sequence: CSATEVAGGPGTYERYF.

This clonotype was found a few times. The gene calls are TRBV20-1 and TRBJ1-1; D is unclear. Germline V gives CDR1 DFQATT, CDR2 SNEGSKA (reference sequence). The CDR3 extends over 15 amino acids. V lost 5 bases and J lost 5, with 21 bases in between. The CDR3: CSAGWTEGVATEAFF. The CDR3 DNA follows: TGCAGTGCTGGCTGGACCGAGGGAGTTGCTACTGAAGCTTTCTTT.

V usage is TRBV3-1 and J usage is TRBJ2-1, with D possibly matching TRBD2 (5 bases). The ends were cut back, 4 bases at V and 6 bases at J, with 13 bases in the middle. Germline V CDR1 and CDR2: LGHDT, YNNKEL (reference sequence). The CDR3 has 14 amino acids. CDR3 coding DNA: TGTGCCAGCAGCCGTGGCGGGTATCGCAATGAGCAGTTCTTC. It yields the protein CASSRGGYRNEQFF.

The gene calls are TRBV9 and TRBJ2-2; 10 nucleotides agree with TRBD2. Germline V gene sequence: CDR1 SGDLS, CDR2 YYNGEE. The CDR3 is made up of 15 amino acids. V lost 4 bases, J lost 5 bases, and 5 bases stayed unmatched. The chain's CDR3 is CASSPGLAITGELFF. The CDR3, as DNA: TGTGCCAGCAGCCCGGGACTAGCGATAACCGGGGAGCTGTTTTTT.

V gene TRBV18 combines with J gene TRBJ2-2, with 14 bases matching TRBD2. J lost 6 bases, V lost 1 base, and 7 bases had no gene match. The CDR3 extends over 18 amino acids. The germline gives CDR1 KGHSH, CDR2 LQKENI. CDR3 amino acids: CASSPRPGLAGVAGELFF. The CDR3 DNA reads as TGTGCCAGCTCACCACGACCGGGACTAGCGGGAGTGGCCGGGGAGCTGTTTTTT. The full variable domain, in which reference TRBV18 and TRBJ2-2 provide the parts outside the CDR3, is NAGVMQNPRHLVRRRGQEARLRCSPMKGHSHVYWYRQLPEEGLKFMVYLQKENIIDESGMPKERFSAEFPKEGPSILRIQQVVRGDSAAYFCASSPRPGLAGVAGELFFGEGSRLTVL.

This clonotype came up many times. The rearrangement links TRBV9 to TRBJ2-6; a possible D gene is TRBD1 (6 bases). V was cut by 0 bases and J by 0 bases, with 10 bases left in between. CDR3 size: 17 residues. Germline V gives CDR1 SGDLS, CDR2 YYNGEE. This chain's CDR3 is CASSVVPGDSGANVLTF. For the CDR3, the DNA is TGTGCCAGCAGCGTAGTACCAGGGGACTCTGGGGCCAACGTCCTGACTTTC.

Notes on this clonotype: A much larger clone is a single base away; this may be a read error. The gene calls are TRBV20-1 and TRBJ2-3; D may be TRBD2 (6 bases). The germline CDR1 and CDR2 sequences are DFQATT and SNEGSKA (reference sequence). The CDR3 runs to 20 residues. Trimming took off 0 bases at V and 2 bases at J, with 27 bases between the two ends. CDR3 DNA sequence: TGCAGTGCTAGAGATAGTCTATACGACTCGGGGCTAGCGATCACAGATACGCAGTATTTT. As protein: CSARDSLYDSGLAITDTQYF.

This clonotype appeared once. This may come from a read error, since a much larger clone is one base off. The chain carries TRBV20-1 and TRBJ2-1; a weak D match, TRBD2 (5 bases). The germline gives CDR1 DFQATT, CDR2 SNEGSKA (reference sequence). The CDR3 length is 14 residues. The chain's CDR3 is CSAEGGPSYSEQFF. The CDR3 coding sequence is TGCAGTGCTGAAGGAGGCCCCTCCTACAGTGAGCAGTTCTTC.

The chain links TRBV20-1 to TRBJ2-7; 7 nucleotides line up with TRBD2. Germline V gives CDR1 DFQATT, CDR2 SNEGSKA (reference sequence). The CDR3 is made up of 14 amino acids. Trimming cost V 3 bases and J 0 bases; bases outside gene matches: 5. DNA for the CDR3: TGCAGTGCTAGTGGGAGCGGGGACTCCTACGAGCAGTACTTC. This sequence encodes CSASGSGDSYEQYF.

CDR3 sequence (DNA): TGTGCCAGCAGCCCCTCGTATCTAACAGGGGCGAGGGTTGGGCAAGAGACCCAGTACTTC. It is translated as CASSPSYLTGARVGQETQYF. The V call is TRBV3-1, the J call TRBJ2-5, with TRBD1 matching over 7 bases. The germline gives CDR1 LGHDT, CDR2 YNNKEL (reference sequence). The CDR3 loop spans 20 amino acids. V shed 4 bases, J shed 2 bases, and the junction held 22 bases outside the gene matches.

The CDR3 DNA reads as TGTGCCAGCAGCTTACAACAGGGGCCAGAGACCCAGTACTTC. As protein: CASSLQQGPETQYF. The rearrangement links TRBV7-2 to TRBJ2-4, with TRBD1 identical over 7 bases. The J call may be faulty, since TRBJ2-5 better matches the DNA end. The CDR3 covers 14 residues. CDR1 and CDR2 from the germline V gene are SGHTA and FQGNSA.